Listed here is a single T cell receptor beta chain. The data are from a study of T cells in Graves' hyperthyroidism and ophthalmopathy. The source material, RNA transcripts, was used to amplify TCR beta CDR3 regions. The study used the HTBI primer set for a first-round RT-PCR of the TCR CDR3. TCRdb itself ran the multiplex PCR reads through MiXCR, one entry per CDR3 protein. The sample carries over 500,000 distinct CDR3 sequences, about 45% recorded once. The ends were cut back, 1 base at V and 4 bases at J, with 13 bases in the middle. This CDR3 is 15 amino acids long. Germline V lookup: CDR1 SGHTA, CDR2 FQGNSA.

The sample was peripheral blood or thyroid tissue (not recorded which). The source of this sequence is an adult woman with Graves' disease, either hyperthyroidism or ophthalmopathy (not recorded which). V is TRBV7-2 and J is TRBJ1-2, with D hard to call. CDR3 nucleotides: TGTGCCAGCAGCTTAGGCGGGAAAAGCCTCTATGGCTACACCTTC. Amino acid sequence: CASSLGGKSLYGYTF.